Listed here are 19 T cell receptor beta chains from one sample, sequenced in a study of cytomegalovirus exposure and HLA in healthy donors. 13 Jbeta primers and 60 Vbeta primers were used for the PCR. Sequencing used immunoSEQ multiplex PCR; TCRdb keeps in-frame clones, though not all of them. This sample yields over 200,000 clones, of which over 65% are seen a single time; over 1% belongs to the top ten. Sequenced input: PBMCs. The receptors were sampled from a human donor in good health.

This clone appeared a single time. This chain connects TRBV19 to TRBJ1-2; D may be TRBD1 (5 bases). Deletions cut 6 bases from V and 8 bases from J, with 16 bases between. Germline CDR1 and CDR2: LNHDA and SQIVND (reference sequence). This CDR3 has 13 residues. The CDR3 spells CASSVRAYTGYTF. For the CDR3, the DNA is TGTGCCAGTAGCGTCAGGGCATACACAGGCTACACCTTC.

The chain carries TRBV30 and TRBJ1-5; TRBD1 matches 7 bases. This CDR3 is built from 13 residues. V trimming: 3 bases; J trimming: 9 bases; junction bases outside the gene matches: 8. CDR1 is GTSNPN, CDR2 SVGIG, per germline (reference sequence). The CDR3: CAWSGQARGPQHF. CDR3 DNA: TGTGCCTGGAGCGGACAGGCTAGGGGGCCCCAGCATTTT.

V and J are TRBV19 and TRBJ1-1, with D perhaps TRBD1 (6 bases). CDR1 is LNHDA and CDR2 is SQIVND in the germline V gene (reference sequence). This CDR3 contains 14 residues. Trimming left V 4 bases short and J 5 bases short, with 14 bases between. CDR3: CASSNQGLGTEAFF. The DNA of the CDR3 is TGTGCCAGTAGTAATCAGGGGCTGGGGACTGAAGCTTTCTTT.

This rearrangement joins TRBV28 to TRBJ1-6; D may be TRBD1 (5 bases). The CDR3 totals 13 residues. The V end was cut by 10 bases, the J end by 5 bases, with 12 bases between. Germline-derived CDR1 and CDR2 are MDHEN and SYDVKM. CDR3 amino acids: CATSRVDNSPLHF. In DNA form, the CDR3 reads TGTGCCACCTCCAGGGTCGATAATTCACCCCTCCACTTT.

This sequence joins TRBV7-9 and TRBJ2-4; 7 nucleotides match TRBD1. The CDR3 is 18 amino acids. The germline V gene has CDR1 SEHNR and CDR2 FQNEAQ (reference sequence). V shed 7 bases and J 0 bases; nucleotides not matched to a gene: 15. CDR3 in amino acids: CASTATGNADLAKNIQYF. CDR3 sequence (DNA): TGTGCCAGCACCGCGACAGGGAACGCGGATTTAGCCAAAAACATTCAGTACTTC.

The V gene is TRBV5-4, the J gene TRBJ2-5; TRBD2 matches 8 bases. The CDR3 runs to 17 residues. Germline V CDR1 and CDR2: SGHNT, YYREEE (reference sequence). Trimming took 0 bases from V and 1 from J; bases not matched to a gene: 8. CDR3 residues: CASSLGIERGIQETQYF. CDR3 bases: TGTGCCAGCAGCTTGGGGATAGAGCGGGGGATCCAAGAGACCCAGTACTTC. Full variable domain (remainder filled in from reference TRBV5-4 and TRBJ2-5): ETGVTQSPTHLIKTRGQQVTLRCSSQSGHNTVSWYQQALGQGPQFIFQYYREEENGRGNFPPRFSGLQFPNYSSELNVNALELDDSALYLCASSLGIERGIQETQYFGPGTRLLVL.

V and J are TRBV5-4 and TRBJ2-5, with 9 bases matching TRBD1. The J segment lost 3 bases and the V segment lost 2 bases, leaving 2 bases of the junction unmatched. This CDR3 is 14 amino acids long. Germline V lookup: CDR1 SGHNT, CDR2 YYREEE (reference sequence). CDR3 protein: CASSFRDREETQYF. The DNA for the CDR3 is TGTGCCAGCAGCTTCCGGGACAGGGAAGAGACCCAGTACTTC.

V gene TRBV6-4 combines with J gene TRBJ1-4, with TRBD1 matching over 11 bases. CDR1 and CDR2 (germline): MRHNA, SNTAGT. The CDR3 spans 14 residues. J gave up 4 bases and V 7 bases, and 2 bases lay outside the gene matches. The CDR3 region has the DNA TGTGCCAGCAACGGGACAGGGGGTAATGAAAAACTGTTTTTT. It yields the protein CASNGTGGNEKLFF.

The chain is built from TRBV9 and TRBJ1-3; no clear D. Germline V gene data show CDR1 as SGDLS and CDR2 as YYNGEE. V was cut by 0 bases and J by 0 bases, with 7 bases left in between. The CDR3 loop spans 15 amino acids. The CDR3: CASSVERYSGNTIYF. In DNA, the CDR3 is TGTGCCAGCAGCGTAGAGAGGTACTCTGGAAACACCATATATTTT.

The chain employs TRBV5-4 and TRBJ2-7; D is perhaps TRBD1 (6 bases). Trimming removed 3 bases from V and 0 bases from J, with 16 bases in between. The V gene's germline CDR1 is SGHNT and CDR2 YYREEE (reference sequence). The CDR3 loop spans 16 amino acids. The CDR3 DNA is TGTGCCAGCAGCTCCTCCCTTGACAGGAGCTCCTACGAGCAGTACTTC. Translated: CASSSSLDRSSYEQYF.

The V gene is TRBV7-6, the J gene TRBJ2-1, with D maybe TRBD2 (6 bases). Germline CDR1 is SGHVS and CDR2 is FNYEAQ. CDR3 length: 15 amino acids. Trimming removed 2 bases from V and 0 bases from J, with 8 bases in between. The CDR3 nucleotides read TGTGCCAGCAGCTTATTGGGGGGCTCCTACAATGAGCAGTTCTTC. This translates into CASSLLGGSYNEQFF.

This chain connects TRBV6-5 to TRBJ1-1, with TRBD1 identical over 7 bases. The V segment lost 8 bases and the J segment 4 bases; nucleotides outside the gene matches: 13. The CDR3 consists of 15 residues. Germline V lookup: CDR1 MNHEY, CDR2 SVGAGI. The CDR3 DNA reads TGTGCCAGCGGGGTCGACAGGGTTAGAATCACTGAAGCTTTCTTT. As protein: CASGVDRVRITEAFF.

To note about this clone: One junction end does not reproduce the germline sequence, and a read error may be involved. At the DNA level, this CDR3 is encoded by other sequences in the same sample as well. This chain connects TRBV2 to TRBJ2-7; 10 bases are shared with TRBD2. This CDR3 is 14 amino acids long. Germline lookup yields CDR1 SNHLY and CDR2 FYNNEI. CDR3 sequence (DNA): TGCGCCAGCAGTTGGACTAGCGGTAACTACGAGCAGTACTTC. Translated, it gives CASSWTSGNYEQYF.

The chain is built from TRBV7-2 and TRBJ2-2, with 9 bases matching TRBD1. The germline gives CDR1 SGHTA, CDR2 FQGNSA. Germline trimming cut 0 bases from V and 5 bases from J; bases unmatched to any gene: 4. CDR3 size: 16 residues. This CDR3 reads CASSLATGGMTGELFF. DNA of the CDR3: TGTGCCAGCAGCTTAGCTACAGGGGGCATGACCGGGGAGCTGTTTTTT.

The V gene is TRBV15, the J gene TRBJ2-7; tentatively, D is TRBD2 (5 bases). Between the trimmed V and J ends, which lost 0 bases and 2 bases, there was a span of 14 bases. The length of the CDR3 is 16 residues. CDR1 is LNHNV, CDR2 YYDKDF, per germline (reference sequence). CDR3 bases: TGTGCCACCAGCAGAGAGAGAGGAGGAGGCCCCTACGAGCAGTACTTC. Its translation: CATSRERGGGPYEQYF.

This chain uses TRBV7-9 with TRBJ1-1; the D gene is possibly TRBD1 (6 bases). Trimming stripped 6 bases from V and 5 bases from J, with 19 bases between. Looked up from germline, CDR1 is SEHNR and CDR2 is FQNEAQ (reference sequence). The CDR3 is 15 amino acids. CDR3 protein: CASRPKDRLGTEAFF. CDR3 DNA: TGTGCCAGCAGGCCGAAAGACAGGTTGGGGACTGAAGCTTTCTTT.

This chain joins TRBV5-1 and TRBJ2-1, with 7 bases identical to TRBD2. Germline lookup yields CDR1 SGHRS and CDR2 YFSETQ. This CDR3 contains 15 residues. V dropped 4 bases and J dropped 5; count of bases not matched to a gene: 9. CDR3 bases: TGCGCCAGCAGCCCGGAAGGGCGGGAGAACAATGAGCAGTTCTTC. Residues: CASSPEGRENNEQFF.

The chain links TRBV14 to TRBJ2-7, with 8 bases aligning to TRBD2. Germline CDR1 is SGHDN and CDR2 is FVKESK. This CDR3 comprises 12 residues. The trim removed 0 bases at V and 12 bases at J, leaving 4 bases unmatched. The CDR3 region has the DNA TGTGCCAGCAGCCAAGAAGGACTAGCCTTGTACTTC. Translation: CASSQEGLALYF.

V is TRBV4-1 and J is TRBJ2-1; 8 bases line up with TRBD2. The CDR3 length is 16 residues. Germline CDR1 reads MGHRA; CDR2 reads YSYEKL. Trimming removed 4 bases from V and 5 bases from J; junction bases left unmatched: 10. CDR3 in amino acids: CASSPTTSGADNEQFF. For the CDR3, the DNA is TGCGCCAGCAGCCCCACTACTAGCGGAGCAGACAATGAGCAGTTCTTC.